Listed below are T cell receptor beta chains from one sample, sequenced in a study of blood T cell repertoires in COVID-19. Assay: immunoSEQ multiplex PCR; the TCRdb copy retains only in-frame clones and omits some. This sample has about 90,000 clones; approximately 88% occur once, and the top ten carry around 29%. Sequences were obtained from peripheral blood. Every receptor here comes from a woman aged 80 or over with active or convalescent COVID-19. The CDR3 runs from the conserved cysteine through the conserved F or W. D genes are given only for firm matches. Rows give clone size only sometimes, using once, few, many, or a class for an expanded clone.

v_call: TRBV19
d_call: NA
cdr3_length: 14
clone_size: NA
j_call: TRBJ1-2
cdr3_aa: CASSPLAGAYGYTF
cdr3_nt: TGTGCCAGTAGTCCCTTGGCGGGGGCATATGGCTACACCTTC

v_call: TRBV6-5
d_call: NA
cdr3_length: 15
clone_size: NA
j_call: TRBJ1-2
cdr3_aa: CASSSPLASFYGYTF
cdr3_nt: TGTGCCAGCAGTTCCCCATTAGCGTCATTCTATGGCTACACCTTC

v_call: TRBV7-9
d_call: TRBD1
cdr3_length: 14
clone_size: NA
j_call: TRBJ2-7
cdr3_aa: CASSPGQGEYEQYF
cdr3_nt: TGTGCCAGCAGCCCGGGACAGGGAGAGTACGAGCAGTACTTC

v_call: TRBV11-3
d_call: NA
cdr3_length: 12
clone_size: few
j_call: TRBJ2-2
cdr3_aa: CASSLDRGELFF
cdr3_nt: TGTGCCAGCAGCTTAGATCGGGGGGAGCTGTTTTTT

v_call: TRBV28
d_call: NA
cdr3_length: 17
clone_size: NA
j_call: TRBJ1-4
cdr3_aa: CASRISGTLLTNEKLFF
cdr3_nt: TGTGCCAGCAGGATTTCCGGGACACTCTTAACTAATGAAAAACTGTTTTTT

v_call: TRBV3-1/TRBV3-2
d_call: TRBD2
cdr3_length: 15
clone_size: NA
j_call: TRBJ2-5
cdr3_aa: CASRTPGTSQETQYF
cdr3_nt: TGTGCCAGCAGGACACCCGGGACTAGCCAAGAGACCCAGTACTTC

v_call: TRBV4-3
d_call: NA
cdr3_length: 17
clone_size: NA
j_call: TRBJ1-3
cdr3_aa: CASSQDREGFSGNTIYF
cdr3_nt: TGCGCCAGCAGCCAAGATAGGGAGGGTTTCTCTGGAAACACCATATATTTT

v_call: TRBV5-4
d_call: TRBD1
cdr3_length: 15
clone_size: NA
j_call: TRBJ2-1
cdr3_aa: CASSPGQGTYNEQFF
cdr3_nt: TGTGCCAGCAGCCCCGGACAGGGAACCTACAATGAGCAGTTCTTC

v_call: TRBV28
d_call: TRBD2
cdr3_length: 15
clone_size: NA
j_call: TRBJ2-5
cdr3_aa: CASSLSSGGSETQYF
cdr3_nt: TGTGCCAGCAGTTTGAGTAGCGGGGGATCAGAGACCCAGTACTTC

v_call: TRBV9
d_call: TRBD2
cdr3_length: 16
clone_size: NA
j_call: TRBJ2-1
cdr3_aa: CASSPSSGRNYNEQFF
cdr3_nt: TGTGCCAGCAGCCCCTCTAGCGGAAGAAACTACAATGAGCAGTTCTTC

v_call: TRBV21-1
d_call: NA
cdr3_length: 14
clone_size: once
j_call: TRBJ1-2
cdr3_aa: CASSNRTFKYGYTF
cdr3_nt: TGTGCCAGCAGCAATAGGACTTTTAAATATGGCTACACCTTC

v_call: TRBV2
d_call: TRBD1
cdr3_length: 13
clone_size: NA
j_call: TRBJ2-1
cdr3_aa: CASRDRGYNEQFF
cdr3_nt: TGTGCCAGCCGGGACAGGGGCTACAATGAGCAGTTCTTC

v_call: TRBV7-2
d_call: NA
cdr3_length: 14
clone_size: NA
j_call: TRBJ2-5
cdr3_aa: CASSLGRQEETQYF
cdr3_nt: TGTGCCAGCAGCTTAGGGAGGCAGGAAGAGACCCAGTACTTC

v_call: TRBV19
d_call: TRBD1
cdr3_length: 15
clone_size: NA
j_call: TRBJ2-3
cdr3_aa: CASSMGQGQKDTQYF
cdr3_nt: TGTGCCAGTAGTATGGGACAGGGTCAGAAGGATACGCAGTATTTT

v_call: TRBV19
d_call: NA
cdr3_length: 15
clone_size: NA
j_call: TRBJ2-3
cdr3_aa: CASSRPGGSTDTQYF
cdr3_nt: TGTGCCAGTAGTAGACCAGGAGGGAGCACAGATACGCAGTATTTT

v_call: TRBV6-5
d_call: NA
cdr3_length: 13
clone_size: NA
j_call: TRBJ2-7
cdr3_aa: CASSYSRGYEQYF
cdr3_nt: TGTGCCAGCAGTTACTCCCGGGGTTACGAGCAGTACTTC

v_call: TRBV5-1
d_call: TRBD1
cdr3_length: 16
clone_size: NA
j_call: TRBJ1-2
cdr3_aa: CASSPFPTGGDYGYTF
cdr3_nt: TGCGCCAGCAGCCCCTTCCCTACAGGGGGCGACTATGGCTACACCTTC

v_call: TRBV5-1
d_call: NA
cdr3_length: 16
clone_size: NA
j_call: TRBJ2-7
cdr3_aa: CASSLARDPGKDEQYF
cdr3_nt: TGCGCCAGCAGCTTGGCTAGGGATCCAGGGAAAGACGAGCAGTACTTC

v_call: TRBV23-1
d_call: NA
cdr3_length: 16
clone_size: NA
j_call: TRBJ2-1
cdr3_aa: CASSQPREWAYNEQFF
cdr3_nt: TGCGCCAGCAGTCAACCCCGGGAGTGGGCCTACAATGAGCAGTTCTTC

v_call: TRBV6-4
d_call: TRBD1
cdr3_length: 15
clone_size: few
j_call: TRBJ2-3
cdr3_aa: CASSELGQPTDTQYF
cdr3_nt: TGTGCCAGCAGTGAGTTGGGACAGCCCACAGATACGCAGTATTTT

v_call: TRBV3-1/TRBV3-2
d_call: TRBD1
cdr3_length: 13
clone_size: NA
j_call: TRBJ1-2
cdr3_aa: CASSPPGQYGYTF
cdr3_nt: TGTGCCAGCAGCCCCCCGGGACAGTATGGCTACACCTTC

v_call: TRBV24-1
d_call: NA
cdr3_length: 13
clone_size: NA
j_call: TRBJ1-5
cdr3_aa: CATSDLPDQPQHF
cdr3_nt: TGTGCCACCAGTGATTTGCCAGATCAGCCCCAGCATTTT

v_call: TRBV9
d_call: NA
cdr3_length: 14
clone_size: NA
j_call: TRBJ1-5
cdr3_aa: CASSVGPTPGPQHF
cdr3_nt: TGTGCCAGCAGCGTAGGCCCCACACCAGGGCCCCAGCATTTT

v_call: TRBV9
d_call: TRBD1
cdr3_length: 15
clone_size: NA
j_call: TRBJ2-5
cdr3_aa: CASSVGQGARETQYF
cdr3_nt: TGTGCCAGCAGCGTGGGACAGGGGGCTAGAGAGACCCAGTACTTC

v_call: TRBV18
d_call: NA
cdr3_length: 14
clone_size: NA
j_call: TRBJ1-1
cdr3_aa: CASSPGGIGTEAFF
cdr3_nt: TGTGCCAGCTCACCAGGGGGGATCGGGACTGAAGCTTTCTTT

v_call: TRBV19
d_call: NA
cdr3_length: 15
clone_size: NA
j_call: TRBJ1-1
cdr3_aa: CASSDLVAGETEAFF
cdr3_nt: TGTGCCAGTAGTGACCTAGTTGCAGGGGAGACTGAAGCTTTCTTT

v_call: TRBV6-5
d_call: NA
cdr3_length: 12
clone_size: NA
j_call: TRBJ1-6
cdr3_aa: CASREGFAPLHF
cdr3_nt: TGTGCCAGCAGAGAGGGCTTTGCACCCCTCCACTTT

v_call: TRBV30
d_call: NA
cdr3_length: 14
clone_size: NA
j_call: TRBJ2-7
cdr3_aa: CAWSKGKGTYEQYF
cdr3_nt: TGTGCCTGGAGTAAAGGGAAGGGGACCTACGAGCAGTACTTC

v_call: TRBV30
d_call: NA
cdr3_length: 14
clone_size: NA
j_call: TRBJ1-3
cdr3_aa: CAWSGWPSGNTIYF
cdr3_nt: TGTGCCTGGAGTGGTTGGCCCTCTGGAAACACCATATATTTT

v_call: TRBV10-3
d_call: NA
cdr3_length: 15
clone_size: once
j_call: TRBJ2-3
cdr3_aa: CAISESSGVQDTQYF
cdr3_nt: TGTGCCATCAGTGAGTCTAGCGGAGTGCAAGATACGCAGTATTTT

v_call: TRBV7-8
d_call: TRBD2
cdr3_length: 17
clone_size: NA
j_call: TRBJ2-5
cdr3_aa: CASSLGGLAGPRETQYF
cdr3_nt: TGTGCCAGCAGCTTAGGGGGACTAGCGGGGCCTAGGGAGACCCAGTACTTC

v_call: TRBV28
d_call: NA
cdr3_length: 14
clone_size: once
j_call: TRBJ1-3
cdr3_aa: CASSGGPTPNTIYF
cdr3_nt: TGTGCCAGCAGTGGGGGCCCTACCCCAAACACCATATATTTT

v_call: TRBV9
d_call: NA
cdr3_length: 14
clone_size: NA
j_call: TRBJ2-2
cdr3_aa: CASSLLTSPGELFF
cdr3_nt: TGTGCCAGCAGCTTATTAACTAGCCCCGGGGAGCTGTTTTTT

v_call: TRBV19
d_call: TRBD1
cdr3_length: 14
clone_size: few
j_call: TRBJ2-1
cdr3_aa: CASSGQADYNEQFF
cdr3_nt: TGTGCCAGTAGCGGACAGGCCGATTACAATGAGCAGTTCTTC

v_call: TRBV7-3
d_call: NA
cdr3_length: 13
clone_size: few
j_call: TRBJ2-1
cdr3_aa: CASSEGLNNEQFF
cdr3_nt: TGTGCCAGCAGCGAGGGACTTAACAATGAGCAGTTCTTC

v_call: TRBV28
d_call: NA
cdr3_length: 14
clone_size: NA
j_call: TRBJ1-1
cdr3_aa: CASKRQPVNTEAFF
cdr3_nt: TGTGCCAGCAAAAGACAGCCTGTGAACACTGAAGCTTTCTTT

v_call: TRBV5-6
d_call: TRBD1
cdr3_length: 17
clone_size: NA
j_call: TRBJ1-5
cdr3_aa: CASSSLAGGYSNQPQHF
cdr3_nt: TGTGCCAGCAGCTCGTTGGCAGGGGGTTATAGCAATCAGCCCCAGCATTTT

v_call: TRBV7-8
d_call: NA
cdr3_length: 12
clone_size: NA
j_call: TRBJ2-1
cdr3_aa: CASSPDYNEQFF
cdr3_nt: TGTGCCAGCAGCCCAGATTACAATGAGCAGTTCTTC

v_call: TRBV7-6
d_call: TRBD1
cdr3_length: 16
clone_size: few
j_call: TRBJ1-6
cdr3_aa: CASSLEGQGNNSPLHF
cdr3_nt: TGTGCCAGCAGCTTAGAGGGACAGGGGAATAATTCACCCCTCCACTTT

v_call: TRBV28
d_call: TRBD1
cdr3_length: 16
clone_size: NA
j_call: TRBJ1-1
cdr3_aa: CASSSSQTWTGYEAFF
cdr3_nt: TGTGCCAGCAGTTCTTCACAAACTTGGACAGGTTATGAAGCTTTCTTT

v_call: TRBV11-3
d_call: NA
cdr3_length: 14
clone_size: NA
j_call: TRBJ2-7
cdr3_aa: CASSLRQGPREQYF
cdr3_nt: TGTGCCAGCAGCTTAAGGCAGGGCCCTCGGGAGCAGTACTTC

v_call: TRBV9
d_call: TRBD2
cdr3_length: 19
clone_size: NA
j_call: TRBJ2-3
cdr3_aa: CASSPGRGPAGGFTDTQYF
cdr3_nt: TGTGCCAGCAGCCCAGGACGAGGGCCAGCGGGGGGGTTCACAGATACGCAGTATTTT

v_call: TRBV27
d_call: TRBD1
cdr3_length: 16
clone_size: NA
j_call: TRBJ1-2
cdr3_aa: CASRQGQGLSHYGYTF
cdr3_nt: TGTGCCAGCAGGCAAGGACAGGGGCTTTCGCACTATGGCTACACCTTC

v_call: TRBV5-1
d_call: NA
cdr3_length: 16
clone_size: NA
j_call: TRBJ2-3
cdr3_aa: CASSLDSGSTTDTQYF
cdr3_nt: TGCGCCAGCAGCTTGGATTCGGGATCTACCACAGATACGCAGTATTTT

v_call: TRBV3-1/TRBV3-2
d_call: NA
cdr3_length: 14
clone_size: NA
j_call: TRBJ1-3
cdr3_aa: CASSKQGPGNTIYF
cdr3_nt: TGTGCCAGCAGTAAACAGGGTCCTGGAAACACCATATATTTT

v_call: TRBV20-1
d_call: TRBD2
cdr3_length: 16
clone_size: NA
j_call: TRBJ2-3
cdr3_aa: CSASGRLAGSQDTQYF
cdr3_nt: TGCAGTGCTAGTGGCCGACTAGCGGGGAGCCAGGATACGCAGTATTTT

v_call: TRBV9
d_call: TRBD1
cdr3_length: 17
clone_size: NA
j_call: TRBJ1-1
cdr3_aa: CASSVGQGAFGDTEAFF
cdr3_nt: TGTGCCAGCAGCGTAGGGCAGGGGGCTTTCGGGGACACTGAAGCTTTCTTT

v_call: TRBV28
d_call: NA
cdr3_length: 14
clone_size: NA
j_call: TRBJ1-3
cdr3_aa: CASRFRTGGNTIYF
cdr3_nt: TGTGCCAGCAGATTCAGGACGGGGGGAAACACCATATATTTT

v_call: TRBV7-2
d_call: NA
cdr3_length: 14
clone_size: NA
j_call: TRBJ1-4
cdr3_aa: CASSLEGFNEKLFF
cdr3_nt: TGTGCCAGCAGCTTGGAGGGGTTTAATGAAAAACTGTTTTTT

v_call: TRBV2
d_call: TRBD2
cdr3_length: 15
clone_size: NA
j_call: TRBJ2-1
cdr3_aa: CASSEEAGAGNEQFF
cdr3_nt: TGTGCCAGCAGTGAAGAAGCGGGGGCGGGGAATGAGCAGTTCTTC

v_call: TRBV10-3
d_call: TRBD2
cdr3_length: 14
clone_size: NA
j_call: TRBJ2-7
cdr3_aa: CAIQSSGGFYEQYF
cdr3_nt: TGTGCCATTCAGTCCAGCGGGGGTTTCTACGAGCAGTACTTC

v_call: TRBV12-5
d_call: TRBD2
cdr3_length: 15
clone_size: NA
j_call: TRBJ2-5
cdr3_aa: CASGLPRGGLETQYF
cdr3_nt: TGTGCTAGTGGTTTGCCCCGGGGGGGCTTAGAGACCCAGTACTTC

v_call: TRBV6-6
d_call: NA
cdr3_length: 14
clone_size: once
j_call: TRBJ1-5
cdr3_aa: CASSYPDARQPQHF
cdr3_nt: TGTGCCAGCAGTTACCCCGACGCTAGGCAGCCCCAGCATTTT

v_call: TRBV6-2/TRBV6-3
d_call: NA
cdr3_length: 13
clone_size: NA
j_call: TRBJ2-7
cdr3_aa: CASSSSLVAEQYF
cdr3_nt: TGTGCCAGCAGTTCATCGTTAGTAGCCGAGCAGTACTTC